This T cell receptor (beta chain) derives from a study of blood T cell repertoires in COVID-19. In the study overall: PBMCs, B-cell-depleted T cells, or T cells were the source of the cDNA or gDNA that made up the material.

The authors' processing: Scientists estimated how many nucleated cells there were by amplifying reference gene primers. The protocol was immunoSEQ multiplex PCR, while the TCRdb copy is restricted to in-frame clones and leaves out a portion. That table is the source of V, J and clone size, and D and trimming were worked out from the DNA. This sample has 200,000 to 250,000 clones, with around 81% found just once. The ends lost 3 bases at V and 2 bases at J; junction bases unmatched: 9. This CDR3 has 17 residues. Germline V gene lookup returns CDR1 LGHNA and CDR2 YNFKEQ. This clonotype was sampled from a woman older than 75 with COVID-19, enrolled during active disease. Input material: peripheral blood. The J gene is TRBJ1-2, the V gene TRBV4-2; TRBD1 agrees at 10 bases. The DNA for the CDR3 is TGTGCCAGCAGCCAGATTGGGGACAGGGGCAGGAACTATGGCTACACCTTC. Amino acids: CASSQIGDRGRNYGYTF.